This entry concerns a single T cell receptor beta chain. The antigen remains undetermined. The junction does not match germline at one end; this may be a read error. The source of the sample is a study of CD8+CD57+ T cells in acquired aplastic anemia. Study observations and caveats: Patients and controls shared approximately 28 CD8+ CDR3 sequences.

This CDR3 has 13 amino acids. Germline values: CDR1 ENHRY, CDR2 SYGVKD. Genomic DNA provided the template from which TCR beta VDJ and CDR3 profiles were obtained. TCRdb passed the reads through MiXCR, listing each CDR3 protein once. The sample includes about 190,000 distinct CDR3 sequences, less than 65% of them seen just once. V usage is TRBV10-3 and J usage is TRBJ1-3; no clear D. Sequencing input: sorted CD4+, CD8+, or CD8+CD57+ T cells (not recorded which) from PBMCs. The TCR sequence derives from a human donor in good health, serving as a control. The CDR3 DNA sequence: TGTGCCATCAGTTCTAACTACCGAAACACCATATGTTTT. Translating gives CAISSNYRNTICF.